The 9 T cell receptor beta chains presented below share a single source sample, sequenced in a study of OX40 agonist ivuxolimab in advanced cancers. Libraries were prepared by immunoSEQ multiplex PCR; TCRdb keeps only in-frame clonotypes and omits some of them. The sample has some 76,000 clones, roughly 92% seen once. This sample comprised CD4+ or CD8+ T cells sorted from blood, obtained in a trial of the OX40 agonist ivuxolimab. Receptors originate from an adult with an advanced solid tumor such as melanoma, head and neck, liver or kidney cancer.

The rearrangement links TRBV7-8 to TRBJ2-7, with a possible D match to TRBD2 (5 bases). This CDR3 spans 14 amino acids. The germline V and J ends were trimmed by 6 bases and 0 bases, with 12 bases remaining between them. CDR1 SGHVS and CDR2 FQNEAQ come from the germline V gene. As DNA, the CDR3 is TGTGCCAGCAGGTTGGGAACTAGCTCCTACGAGCAGTACTTC. Protein: CASRLGTSSYEQYF.

The chain links TRBV2 to TRBJ2-2; 14 nucleotides agree with TRBD2. The V and J ends lost 1 base and 3 bases, in that order; junction bases with no gene match: 4. Germline values: CDR1 SNHLY, CDR2 FYNNEI. This CDR3 contains 18 residues. CDR3 region: CASSEEGLAGAHTGELFF. The CDR3 bases are TGTGCCAGCAGTGAAGAGGGACTAGCGGGGGCCCACACCGGGGAGCTGTTTTTT.

The rearrangement joins TRBV6-6 to TRBJ2-3; the match to TRBD1 covers 8 bases. CDR3 length: 14 amino acids. CDR1 and CDR2 (germline): MNHNY, SVGAGI (reference sequence). With 1 base clipped from V and 6 bases from J, the junction kept 3 bases outside the gene matches. In DNA form, the CDR3 reads TGTGCCAGCAGTTACTGGACAGGGTCGGATACGCAGTATTTT. This encodes CASSYWTGSDTQYF.

V and J are TRBV6-4 and TRBJ2-1; 8 bases are a match to TRBD1. Trimming at V came to 4 bases and at J to 8 bases, leaving 4 bases not matched to a gene. In germline, CDR1 is MRHNA, CDR2 SNTAGT. This CDR3 comprises 13 residues. The CDR3 nucleotides read TGTGCCAGCAGTGCAGGACAGGGCTATGAGCAGTTCTTC. It translates to CASSAGQGYEQFF.

The chain has TRBV6-5 and TRBJ2-5, with unresolved D. The ends were cut back, 8 bases at V and 2 bases at J, with 9 bases in the middle. The CDR3 sequence is 12 residues long. Germline V gene sequence: CDR1 MNHEY, CDR2 SVGAGI. The CDR3 loop is CASGPEQETQYF. The CDR3 coding sequence is TGTGCCAGCGGACCGGAGCAAGAGACCCAGTACTTC.

The gene calls are TRBV2 and TRBJ1-6; a weak D match, TRBD1 (5 bases). Per germline, CDR1 SNHLY and CDR2 FYNNEI. This CDR3 spans 16 amino acids. Trimming removed 0 bases from V and 10 bases from J, with 16 bases in between. The DNA of the CDR3 is TGTGCCAGCAGTGAAGCGCTTCAGGGCTGGGTGTCACCCCTCCACTTT. This encodes CASSEALQGWVSPLHF.

The chain carries TRBV6-4 and TRBJ2-3, with D uncertain. Germline V gene sequence: CDR1 MRHNA, CDR2 SNTAGT. The CDR3 sequence is 14 residues long. Trimming pared 2 bases from V and 2 bases from J, leaving 8 bases between. The CDR3 nucleotides read TGTGCCAGCAGTGACGGGCAGGCCACAGATACGCAGTATTTT. It codes for CASSDGQATDTQYF.

The V call is TRBV7-2, the J call TRBJ2-7; tentative D call: TRBD1 (5 bases). Trimming cost V 2 bases and J 7 bases, with 21 bases left between them. CDR1 and CDR2 (germline): SGHTA, FQGNSA. CDR3 length: 16 amino acids. CDR3 amino acids: CASSLIPDSTGREQYF. The CDR3 DNA reads TGTGCCAGCAGCTTAATCCCCGACAGTACCGGTCGGGAGCAGTACTTC.

This chain uses TRBV11-2 with TRBJ2-3; D possibly corresponds to TRBD2 (6 bases). Germline V gene lookup returns CDR1 SGHAT and CDR2 FQNNGV. The length of the CDR3 is 15 residues. Trimming removed 2 bases at V and 4 bases at J, with 13 bases between. CDR3 nucleotide sequence: TGTGCCAGCAGCTTAACTAGCTTCTGGGCAGATACGCAGTATTTT. Translating it yields CASSLTSFWADTQYF. Full variable domain (remainder filled in from reference TRBV11-2 and TRBJ2-3): EAGVAQSPRYKIIEKRQSVAFWCNPISGHATLYWYQQILGQGPKLLIQFQNNGVVDDSQLPKDRFSAERLKGVDSTLKIQPAKLEDSAVYLCASSLTSFWADTQYFGPGTRLTVL.